This TCR beta chain comes out of a study of T cell clonotyping in hematopoietic cell transplantation. For the study at large: Recipient samples before transplant were obtained post-cytoreduction.

The CDR3 covers 14 residues. V lost 5 bases, J lost 4 bases, and 8 bases stayed unmatched. The germline V gene has CDR1 SGHVS and CDR2 FNYEAQ. As regards this clone: Antigen specificity is unknown.

Time point here: recipient sample about 28 days before transplant, after cytoreduction. Recipient blood drawn about 28 days pretransplant and days 30, 100, 180 after. Some clones are missing from TCRdb's copy, which holds only in-frame ones; the method was immunoSEQ multiplex PCR. The table shows 45,000 or so clones, with 82% occurring only once. Overall study results and limits: Recipient TCR diversity dropped after transplant; expanded clonotypes rose from day 30 to 180. At the given depth, recipient repertoires were over 95% de novo clonotypes.

The sequenced sample was peripheral blood mononuclear cells, obtained before stem cell transplant. The clonotype was recovered from a man aged 60 to 69 with myelodysplastic syndrome. Some clones in this sample may be carry-over from other donors' samples. The chain links TRBV7-6 to TRBJ2-7, with TRBD1 identical over 7 bases. DNA of the CDR3: TGTGCCAGCAGCCCCAGGGGGACAGCATACGAGCAGTACTTC. Protein product: CASSPRGTAYEQYF.